The present T cell receptor beta chain was sequenced within a study of STAT3 mutations in large granular lymphocyte leukemia. Study outcomes and limitations: Clonal expansion was inferred from samples taken at other timepoints. At least one immunodominant TCR beta clonotype appeared in every T-cell large granular lymphocyte leukemia patient. Differing intervals and regimens complicate linking therapy response to clone burden.

The assay was immunoSEQ multiplex PCR, and TCRdb's table has in-frame clones only and misses some. The sample carries 4,500 to 5,500 clones, just under 95% recorded once. Turning to this clone: Its matching antigen is unknown.

CDR1 is LNHDA, CDR2 SQIVND, per germline (reference sequence). V lost 4 bases, J lost 2 bases, and 8 bases lay in between. The CDR3 runs to 13 residues. The sample comprised peripheral blood mononuclear cells. This sequence was found in a man aged 55 to 70 with T-cell large granular lymphocyte leukemia. Some clones in this sample may be carry-over from other donors' samples. This rearrangement joins TRBV19 to TRBJ1-2, with no clear D. This CDR3 reads CASSRTGNYGYTF. The CDR3 DNA sequence: TGTGCCAGTAGTAGAACGGGGAACTATGGCTACACCTTC.